Included here is one TCR beta chain sequence, with context. TCRdb redid the calling of the RT-PCR reads with MiXCR, one entry per CDR3 protein. This sample carries more than 850,000 distinct CDR3 sequences, over 15% of them seen once, and the ten largest clones take 5% to 6.5%. This specimen comes from a study of patients and donors after allogeneic stem cell transplantation. This CDR3 contains 13 residues. Trimming cost V 7 bases and J 2 bases, with 11 bases left between them. Germline-derived CDR1 and CDR2 are MGHDK and SYGVNS. The V gene is TRBV25-1, the J gene TRBJ1-1; D is uncertain. Sequenced material: blood, either unsorted or a sorted T cell fraction (not recorded which). The source is a human donor who was either an allogeneic HSCT recipient or a stem cell or donor lymphocyte infusion donor (not recorded which). It is not recorded whose cells these are; they may come from a transplant donor. CDR3 amino acids: CASNREGNTEAFF. In DNA form, the CDR3 reads TGTGCCAGCAATCGAGAGGGCAACACTGAAGCTTTCTTT.